These 13 T cell receptor beta chains were sequenced from one sample in a study of T-cell reconstitution after alpha-beta-depleted transplantation in children (dated by TCRdb to about 2016). Libraries came from PCR. Data came from an Illumina HiSeq 2500. To normalize quantification of the TCRbeta repertoire, the TCR libraries were built with molecular barcoding that relied on unique molecular identifiers. TCRdb handled the public reads itself, with Q25 trimming in fastp and clone calling in MiXCR, and kept productive beta chains. Merged by CDR3 protein, the rows form single entries marked with the most common genes and DNA. This sample comprises more than 200,000 distinct CDR3 sequences, about a sixth of them detected only once. Around 45% of the sample lies in the top ten. The treatment or condition label, as the study defines it: allogeneic hematopoietic cell transplantation with graft depleted of TCRalphabeta T cells and CD19 B cells.

The source material was PBMCs, mostly from graft donor cells, sampled 360 days after TCRalphabeta/CD19-depleted stem cell transplant. The receptor set was obtained from a male patient aged 2 to 10 who had a stem cell transplant for acute lymphoblastic leukemia, so the T cells may come from the graft donor.

The table lists this clonotype with a few counts. The chain carries TRBV11-2 and TRBJ2-5; D possibly corresponds to TRBD1 (6 bases). Per germline, CDR1 SGHAT and CDR2 FQNNGV. This CDR3 has 15 residues. Trimming pared 0 bases from V and 3 bases from J, leaving 11 bases between. The CDR3 spells CASSLDLGAEETQYF. The CDR3 DNA reads TGTGCCAGCAGCTTAGATCTGGGGGCGGAAGAGACCCAGTACTTC.

This clonotype was counted only a few times. The chain joins TRBV3-1 to TRBJ2-3, with D unresolved. V lost 1 base and J 2 bases, leaving 22 bases between the germline ends. CDR3 length: 19 amino acids. Per germline, CDR1 LGHDT and CDR2 YNNKEL (reference sequence). CDR3 in DNA: TGTGCCAGCAGCCAAGGATCCGGGTTTTCCCCCTCCTTCACAGATACGCAGTATTTT. Translation gives CASSQGSGFSPSFTDTQYF.

This chain links TRBV7-8 with TRBJ2-5; no clear D. The CDR3 spans 12 residues. The V and J ends lost 1 base and 9 bases respectively, with 9 bases between them. Germline V gene data show CDR1 as SGHVS and CDR2 as FQNEAQ. This chain's CDR3 is CASSLVRAAQYF. CDR3 nucleotides: TGTGCCAGCAGCTTAGTTCGGGCGGCCCAGTACTTC.

This clonotype was found many times. This chain links TRBV12-3 or TRBV12-4 with TRBJ2-1; D may be TRBD1 or TRBD2 (6 bases each). V was clipped by 3 bases and J by 10 bases, with 16 bases between them. This CDR3 region has 14 residues. In DNA form, the CDR3 reads TGTGCCAGCAGTTTTCTTGGGGGGCCCCAGGAGCAGTTCTTC. This gives the protein CASSFLGGPQEQFF.

This clonotype was seen only once. This chain connects TRBV5-1 to TRBJ2-3; 7 bases match TRBD2. CDR1 is SGHRS and CDR2 is YFSETQ in the germline V gene. There are 15 residues in the CDR3. The V gene end was trimmed by 1 base and the J gene end by 1 base; junction bases not matched to a gene: 3. CDR3: CASSLPLAGTDTQYF. CDR3 DNA sequence: TGCGCCAGCAGCTTGCCCCTAGCGGGCACAGATACGCAGTATTTT. Looking up the rest from reference TRBV5-1 and TRBJ2-3 gives the full variable domain: KAGVTQTPRYLIKTRGQQVTLSCSPISGHRSVSWYQQTPGQGLQFLFEYFSETQRNKGNFPGRFSGRQFSNSRSEMNVSTLELGDSALYLCASSLPLAGTDTQYFGPGTRLTVL.

This clonotype was counted between two and nine times. J is TRBJ2-3 and V is TRBV7-9, with 9 bases aligning to TRBD2. Germline CDR1 and CDR2: SEHNR and FQNEAQ (reference sequence). This CDR3 is 16 amino acids long. The V gene end was trimmed by 1 base and the J gene end by 1 base; junction bases not matched to a gene: 3. CDR3 sequence (DNA): TGTGCCAGCAGCTTAGGACTAGCGGCCGGCACAGATACGCAGTATTTT. Translation: CASSLGLAAGTDTQYF.

J is TRBJ1-2 and V is TRBV5-1; D gene ambiguous. The CDR3 extends over 13 amino acids. Deletions cut 3 bases from V and 10 bases from J, with 16 bases between. From germline, CDR1 is SGHRS and CDR2 YFSETQ. CDR3 DNA sequence: TGCGCCAGCAGCTGGGCCGGGGATAGAGTCTACACCTTC. This gives the protein CASSWAGDRVYTF.

CDR3 region: CAISAKGGPNYGYTF. The CDR3 DNA reads TGTGCCATCAGTGCTAAAGGGGGACCCAACTATGGCTACACCTTC. This chain links TRBV10-3 with TRBJ1-2, with D maybe TRBD1 (6 bases). Trimming cost V 4 bases and J 2 bases, with 14 bases left between them. This CDR3 is built from 15 residues. The germline gives CDR1 ENHRY, CDR2 SYGVKD.

This clonotype was observed at least ten times. This chain uses TRBV7-9 with TRBJ1-2, with TRBD1 as a possible D gene (6 bases). The germline V gene has CDR1 SEHNR and CDR2 FQNEAQ (reference sequence). The germline V and J ends were trimmed by 5 bases and 2 bases, with 9 bases remaining between them. This CDR3 region has 13 residues. CDR3 loop: CASSPGQNYGYTF. CDR3 coding DNA: TGTGCCAGCAGCCCCGGACAGAACTATGGCTACACCTTC.

This clonotype appeared a few times. This chain's CDR3 is CASESPREYEQYF. CDR3 DNA: TGTGCCAGCGAGAGCCCCAGGGAATACGAGCAGTACTTC. This rearrangement joins TRBV7-9 to TRBJ2-7; D possibly corresponds to TRBD1 (5 bases). The CDR3 is 13 residues long. V was shortened by 8 bases and J by 4 bases, with 15 bases between the two germline ends. From germline, CDR1 is SEHNR and CDR2 FQNEAQ (reference sequence).

This clonotype has a handful of counts. The rearrangement links TRBV3-1 to TRBJ2-7; D is unclear. The CDR3 contains 13 residues. V lost 3 bases to trimming and J lost 3 bases, with 9 bases between them. Germline-derived CDR1 and CDR2 are LGHDT and YNNKEL (reference sequence). The DNA for the CDR3 is TGTGCCAGCAGCCATGGATCCGACTACGAGCAGTACTTC. Its translation is CASSHGSDYEQYF.

J is TRBJ2-2 and V is TRBV4-3; D call uncertain. CDR1 and CDR2 (germline): LGHNA, YSLEER. The CDR3 sequence is 16 residues long. With 3 bases removed from V and 3 bases from J, the gap between germline ends came to 14 bases. The CDR3 bases are TGCGCCAGCAGCCAGCATATACGGGTAGACACCGGGGAGCTGTTTTTT. It is translated as CASSQHIRVDTGELFF.

This clonotype was seen more than once but under ten times. The V and J genes are TRBV19 and TRBJ2-1, with D tentatively TRBD1 (6 bases). CDR3 length equals 14 residues. Germline V gene lookup returns CDR1 LNHDA and CDR2 SQIVND (reference sequence). Trimming took 6 bases from V and 1 from J, leaving 10 bases between them. For the CDR3, the DNA is TGTGCCAGTAGACGGACAGATTCCTACAATGAGCAGTTCTTC. It yields the protein CASRRTDSYNEQFF.